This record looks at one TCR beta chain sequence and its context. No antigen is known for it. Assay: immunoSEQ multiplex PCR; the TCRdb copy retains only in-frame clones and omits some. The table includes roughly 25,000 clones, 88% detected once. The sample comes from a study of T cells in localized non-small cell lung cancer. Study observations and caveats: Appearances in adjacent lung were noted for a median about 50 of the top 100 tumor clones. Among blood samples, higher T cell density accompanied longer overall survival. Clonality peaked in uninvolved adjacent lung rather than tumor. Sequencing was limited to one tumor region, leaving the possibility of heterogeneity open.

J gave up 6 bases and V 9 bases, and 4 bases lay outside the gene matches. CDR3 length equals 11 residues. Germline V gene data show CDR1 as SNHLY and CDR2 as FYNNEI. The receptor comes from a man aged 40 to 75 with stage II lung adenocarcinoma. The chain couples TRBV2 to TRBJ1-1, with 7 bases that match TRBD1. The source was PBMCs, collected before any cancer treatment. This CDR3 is CASDRDSEAFF. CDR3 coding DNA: TGTGCCAGTGACAGGGACTCTGAAGCTTTCTTT.